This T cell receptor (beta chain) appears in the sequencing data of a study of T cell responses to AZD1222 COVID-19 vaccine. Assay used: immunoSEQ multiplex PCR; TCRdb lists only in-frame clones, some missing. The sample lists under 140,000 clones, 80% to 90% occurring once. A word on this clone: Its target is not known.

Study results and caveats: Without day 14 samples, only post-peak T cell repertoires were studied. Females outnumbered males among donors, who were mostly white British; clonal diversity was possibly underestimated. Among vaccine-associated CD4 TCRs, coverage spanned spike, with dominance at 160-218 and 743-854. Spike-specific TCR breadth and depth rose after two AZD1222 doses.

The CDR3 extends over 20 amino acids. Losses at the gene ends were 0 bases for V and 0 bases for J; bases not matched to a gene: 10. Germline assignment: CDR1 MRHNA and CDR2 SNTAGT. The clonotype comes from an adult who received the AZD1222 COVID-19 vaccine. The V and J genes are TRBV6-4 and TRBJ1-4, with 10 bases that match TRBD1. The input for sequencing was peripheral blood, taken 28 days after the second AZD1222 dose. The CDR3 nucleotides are TGTGCCAGCAGTGACTCGAAAGGTTACGGGACAGGGGCAACTAATGAAAAACTGTTTTTT. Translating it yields CASSDSKGYGTGATNEKLFF.